The present entry profiles one T cell receptor (beta chain) with its context. Its matching antigen is unknown. This specimen comes from a study of identical twins. This CDR3 is 13 amino acids long. With 4 bases removed from V and 2 bases from J, the gap between germline ends came to 9 bases. Germline V gene data show CDR1 as GTSNPN and CDR2 as SVGIG (reference sequence). TCRdb itself ran the 5' RACE reads through MiXCR, one entry per CDR3 protein. The table includes around 100,000 distinct CDR3 sequences, about 6.1% detected once. Findings and caveats of the study: Within twin pairs, the out-of-frame alpha sequences they shared showed excess low generation probability.

This sequence joins TRBV30 and TRBJ2-1; the D is unclear. Sequencing was done on a sample of memory T cells sorted from blood. The origin of this receptor is a woman aged 50 to 60 in good health. The CDR3 protein is CAWTSGAYNEQFF. The DNA for the CDR3 is TGTGCCTGGACTAGTGGGGCCTACAATGAGCAGTTCTTC.